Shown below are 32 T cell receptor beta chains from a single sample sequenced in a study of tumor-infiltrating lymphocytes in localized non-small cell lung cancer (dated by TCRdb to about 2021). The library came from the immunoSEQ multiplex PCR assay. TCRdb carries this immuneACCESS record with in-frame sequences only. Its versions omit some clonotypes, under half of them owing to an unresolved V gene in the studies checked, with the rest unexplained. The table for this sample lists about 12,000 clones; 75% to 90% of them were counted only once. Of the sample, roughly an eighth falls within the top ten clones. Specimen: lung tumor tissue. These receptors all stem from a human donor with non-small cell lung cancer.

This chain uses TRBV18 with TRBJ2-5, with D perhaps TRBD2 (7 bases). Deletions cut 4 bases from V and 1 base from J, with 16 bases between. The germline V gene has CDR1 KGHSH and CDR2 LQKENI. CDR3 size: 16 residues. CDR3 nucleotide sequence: TGTGCCAGCTCACTTCATATTGCGGGGGCCCAAGAGACCCAGTACTTC. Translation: CASSLHIAGAQETQYF.

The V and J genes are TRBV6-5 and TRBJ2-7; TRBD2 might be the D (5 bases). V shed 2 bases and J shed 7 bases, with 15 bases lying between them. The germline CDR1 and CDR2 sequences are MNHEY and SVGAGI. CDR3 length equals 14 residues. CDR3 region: CASSYPGMLEEQYF. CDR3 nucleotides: TGTGCCAGCAGTTACCCGGGAATGCTTGAAGAGCAGTACTTC.

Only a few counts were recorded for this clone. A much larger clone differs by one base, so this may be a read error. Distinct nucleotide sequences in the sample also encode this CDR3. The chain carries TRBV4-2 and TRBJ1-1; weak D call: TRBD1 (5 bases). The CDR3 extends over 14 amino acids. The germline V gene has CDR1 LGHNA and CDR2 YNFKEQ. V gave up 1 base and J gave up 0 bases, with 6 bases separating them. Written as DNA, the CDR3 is TGTGCCAGCAGCCAAGGACAGATGAACACTGAAGCTTTCTTT. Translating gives CASSQGQMNTEAFF.

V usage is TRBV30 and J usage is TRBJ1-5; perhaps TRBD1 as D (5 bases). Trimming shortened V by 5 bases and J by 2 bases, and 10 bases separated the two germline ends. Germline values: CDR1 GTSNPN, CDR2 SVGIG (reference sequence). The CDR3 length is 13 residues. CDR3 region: CAWAGGGNQPQHF. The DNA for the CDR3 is TGTGCCTGGGCGGGAGGGGGCAATCAGCCCCAGCATTTT.

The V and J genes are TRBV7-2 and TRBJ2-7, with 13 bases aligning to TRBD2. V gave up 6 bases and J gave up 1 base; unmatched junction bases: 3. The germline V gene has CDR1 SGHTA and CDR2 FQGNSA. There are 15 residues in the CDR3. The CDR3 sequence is CASRTTSGGSYEQYF. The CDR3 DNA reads TGTGCCAGCAGGACGACTAGCGGGGGGTCCTACGAGCAGTACTTC.

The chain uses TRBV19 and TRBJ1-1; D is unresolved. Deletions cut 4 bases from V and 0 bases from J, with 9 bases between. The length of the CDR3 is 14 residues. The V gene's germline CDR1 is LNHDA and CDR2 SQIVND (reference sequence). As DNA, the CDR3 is TGTGCCAGTAGTAACAACAGAATGAACACTGAAGCTTTCTTT. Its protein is CASSNNRMNTEAFF.

The CDR3 bases are TGCGCCAGCAGCGGGGGACAGGCGGGGGTAGCCAAAAACATTCAGTACTTC. Translation: CASSGGQAGVAKNIQYF. This chain connects TRBV5-1 to TRBJ2-4, with D perhaps matching TRBD1 (8 bases). The CDR3 is made up of 17 amino acids. Trimming cost V 4 bases and J 0 bases, with 17 bases left between them. The germline CDR1 and CDR2 sequences are SGHRS and YFSETQ.

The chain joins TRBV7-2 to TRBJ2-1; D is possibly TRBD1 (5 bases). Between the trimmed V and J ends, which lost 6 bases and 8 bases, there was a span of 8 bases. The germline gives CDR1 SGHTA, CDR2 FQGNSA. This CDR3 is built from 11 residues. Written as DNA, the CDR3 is TGTGCCAGCAGTGGACACGATGAGCAGTTCTTC. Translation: CASSGHDEQFF.

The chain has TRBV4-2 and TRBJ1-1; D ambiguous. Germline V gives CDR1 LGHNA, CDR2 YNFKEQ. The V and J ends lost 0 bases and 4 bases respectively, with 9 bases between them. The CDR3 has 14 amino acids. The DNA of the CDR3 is TGTGCCAGCAGCCAAGATCCGGCAGGCACTGAAGCTTTCTTT. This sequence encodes CASSQDPAGTEAFF.

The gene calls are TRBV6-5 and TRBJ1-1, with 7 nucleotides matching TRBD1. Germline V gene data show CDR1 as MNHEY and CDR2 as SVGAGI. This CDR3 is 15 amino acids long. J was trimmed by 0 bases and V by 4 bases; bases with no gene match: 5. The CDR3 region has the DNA TGTGCCAGCAGTTTGACAGGGTCGATGAACACTGAAGCTTTCTTT. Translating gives CASSLTGSMNTEAFF.

Here the CDR3 reads CAISELTVAYEQYF. In DNA, the CDR3 is TGTGCCATCAGTGAGTTGACGGTAGCCTACGAGCAGTACTTC. This sequence joins TRBV10-3 and TRBJ2-7, with no clear D. The CDR3 spans 14 residues. Germline V gene sequence: CDR1 ENHRY, CDR2 SYGVKD. Trimming left V 1 base short and J 2 bases short, with 9 bases between.

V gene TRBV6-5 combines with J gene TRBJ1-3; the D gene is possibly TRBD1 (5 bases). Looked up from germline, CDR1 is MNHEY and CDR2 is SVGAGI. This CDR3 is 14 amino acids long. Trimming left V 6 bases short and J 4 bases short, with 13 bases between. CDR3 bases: TGTGCCAGCAGCCCGGGGAGGGGAGGAAACACCATATATTTT. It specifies CASSPGRGGNTIYF.

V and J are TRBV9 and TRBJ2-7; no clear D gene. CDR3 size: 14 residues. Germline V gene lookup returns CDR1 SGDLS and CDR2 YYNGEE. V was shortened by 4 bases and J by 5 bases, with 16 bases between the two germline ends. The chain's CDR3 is CASSPRWEINEQYF. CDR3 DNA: TGTGCCAGCAGCCCTAGGTGGGAAATCAACGAGCAGTACTTC. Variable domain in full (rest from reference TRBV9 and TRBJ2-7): DSGVTQTPKHLITATGQRVTLRCSPRSGDLSVYWYQQSLDQGLQFLIQYYNGEERAKGNILERFSAQQFPDLHSELNLSSLELGDSALYFCASSPRWEINEQYFGPGTRLTVT.

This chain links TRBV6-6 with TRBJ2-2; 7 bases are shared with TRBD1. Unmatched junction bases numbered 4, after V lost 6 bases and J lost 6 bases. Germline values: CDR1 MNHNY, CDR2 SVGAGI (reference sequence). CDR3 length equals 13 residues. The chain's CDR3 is CASRNRGAGELFF. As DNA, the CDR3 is TGTGCCAGCAGAAACAGGGGAGCCGGGGAGCTGTTTTTT.

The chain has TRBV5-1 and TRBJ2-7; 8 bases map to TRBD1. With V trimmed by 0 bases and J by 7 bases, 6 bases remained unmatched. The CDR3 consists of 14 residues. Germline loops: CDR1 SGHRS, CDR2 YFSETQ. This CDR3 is CASSLAQGAEEQYF. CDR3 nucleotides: TGCGCCAGCAGCTTGGCGCAGGGGGCGGAGGAGCAGTACTTC.

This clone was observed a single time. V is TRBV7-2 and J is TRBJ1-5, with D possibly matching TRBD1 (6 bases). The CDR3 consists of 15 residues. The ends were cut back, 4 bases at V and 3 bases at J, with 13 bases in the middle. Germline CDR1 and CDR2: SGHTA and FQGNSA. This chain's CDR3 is CASSSQQGYNQPQHF. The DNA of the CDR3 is TGTGCCAGCAGCTCACAACAGGGTTACAATCAGCCCCAGCATTTT. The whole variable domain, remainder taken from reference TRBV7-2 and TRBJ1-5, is GAGVSQSPSNKVTEKGKDVELRCDPISGHTALYWYRQSLGQGLEFLIYFQGNSAPDKSGLPSDRFSAERTGGSVSTLTIQRTQQEDSAVYLCASSSQQGYNQPQHFGDGTRLSIL.

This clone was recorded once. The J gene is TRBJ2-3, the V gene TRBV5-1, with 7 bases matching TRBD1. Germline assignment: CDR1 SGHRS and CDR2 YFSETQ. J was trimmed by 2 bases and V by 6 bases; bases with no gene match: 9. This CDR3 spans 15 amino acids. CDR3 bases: TGCGCCAGCACCCTGGACAGGCCGGACACAGATACGCAGTATTTT. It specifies CASTLDRPDTDTQYF.

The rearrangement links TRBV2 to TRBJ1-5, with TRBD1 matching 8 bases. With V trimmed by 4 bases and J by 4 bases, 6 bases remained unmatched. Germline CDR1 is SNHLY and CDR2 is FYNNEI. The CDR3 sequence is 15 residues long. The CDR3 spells CASSVWTGTNQPQHF. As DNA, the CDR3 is TGTGCCAGCAGTGTTTGGACAGGGACTAATCAGCCCCAGCATTTT. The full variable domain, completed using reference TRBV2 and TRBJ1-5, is EPEVTQTPSHQVTQMGQEVILRCVPISNHLYFYWYRQILGQKVEFLVSFYNNEISEKSEIFDDQFSVERPDGSNFTLKIRSTKLEDSAMYFCASSVWTGTNQPQHFGDGTRLSIL.

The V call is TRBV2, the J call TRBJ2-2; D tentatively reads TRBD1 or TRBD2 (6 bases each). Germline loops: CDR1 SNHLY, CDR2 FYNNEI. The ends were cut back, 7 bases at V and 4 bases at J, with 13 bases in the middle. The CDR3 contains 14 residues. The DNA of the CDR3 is TGTGCCAGCATTAAAGGGGGGAGCACCGGGGAGCTGTTTTTT. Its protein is CASIKGGSTGELFF.

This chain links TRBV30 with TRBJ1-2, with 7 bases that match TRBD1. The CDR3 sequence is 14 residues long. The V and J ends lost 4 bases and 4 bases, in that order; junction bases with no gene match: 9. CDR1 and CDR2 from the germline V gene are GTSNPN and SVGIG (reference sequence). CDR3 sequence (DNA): TGTGCCTGGACAAGAGGGGGCGAAGGCTATGGCTACACCTTC. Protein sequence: CAWTRGGEGYGYTF.

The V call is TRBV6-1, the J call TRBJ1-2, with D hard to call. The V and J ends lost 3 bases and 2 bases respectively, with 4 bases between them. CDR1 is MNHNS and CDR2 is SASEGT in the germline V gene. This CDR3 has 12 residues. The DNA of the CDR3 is TGTGCCAGCAGTGACGGGAACTATGGCTACACCTTC. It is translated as CASSDGNYGYTF.

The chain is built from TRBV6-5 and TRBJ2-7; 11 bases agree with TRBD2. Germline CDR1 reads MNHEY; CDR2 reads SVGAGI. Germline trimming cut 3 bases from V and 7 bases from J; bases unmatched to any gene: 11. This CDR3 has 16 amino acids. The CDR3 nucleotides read TGTGCCAGCAGTTATAGTACTAGCGGGGGCTCGAAAGAGCAGTACTTC. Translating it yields CASSYSTSGGSKEQYF.

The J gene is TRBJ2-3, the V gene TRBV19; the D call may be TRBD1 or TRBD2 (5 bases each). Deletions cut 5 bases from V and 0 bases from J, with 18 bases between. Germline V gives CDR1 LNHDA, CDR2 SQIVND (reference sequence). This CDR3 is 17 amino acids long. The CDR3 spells CASSRDAGRSSTDTQYF. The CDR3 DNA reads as TGTGCCAGTAGTCGGGACGCGGGCCGCTCTAGCACAGATACGCAGTATTTT.

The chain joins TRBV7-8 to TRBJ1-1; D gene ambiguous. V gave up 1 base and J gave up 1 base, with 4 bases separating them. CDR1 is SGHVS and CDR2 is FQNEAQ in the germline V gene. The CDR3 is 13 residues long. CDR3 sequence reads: CASSLVQNTEAFF. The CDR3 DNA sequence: TGTGCCAGCAGCTTAGTACAGAACACTGAAGCTTTCTTT.

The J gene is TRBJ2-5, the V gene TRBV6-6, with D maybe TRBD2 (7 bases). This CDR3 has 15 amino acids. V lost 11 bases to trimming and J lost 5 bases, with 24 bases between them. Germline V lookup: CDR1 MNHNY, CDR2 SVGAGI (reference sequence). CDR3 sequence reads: CASNPGGARLETQYF. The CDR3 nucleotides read TGTGCCTCCAACCCTGGGGGGGCGAGGCTGGAGACCCAGTACTTC.

The CDR3 protein is CASRRPGTGTGELFF. The CDR3 DNA follows: TGTGCCAGCAGGCGACCGGGGACAGGGACCGGGGAGCTGTTTTTT. The V gene is TRBV7-8, the J gene TRBJ2-2; 9 positions agree with TRBD1. The CDR3 has 15 amino acids. The V segment lost 6 bases and the J segment 5 bases; nucleotides outside the gene matches: 7. Germline-derived CDR1 and CDR2 are SGHVS and FQNEAQ. Together with reference TRBV7-8 and TRBJ2-2, the CDR3 gives the full variable domain: GAGVSQSPRYKVAKRGQDVALRCDPISGHVSLFWYQQALGQGPEFLTYFQNEAQLDKSGLPSDRFFAERPEGSVSTLKIQRTQQEDSAVYLCASRRPGTGTGELFFGEGSRLTVL.

CDR3 sequence: CASSLGRSSTDTQYF. For the CDR3, the DNA is TGTGCCAGCAGCTTAGGTAGGAGTAGCACAGATACGCAGTATTTT. This sequence joins TRBV7-2 and TRBJ2-3; D uncertain. CDR3 length equals 15 residues. CDR1 SGHTA and CDR2 FQGNSA come from the germline V gene. Trimming removed 1 base at V and 0 bases at J, with 8 bases between.

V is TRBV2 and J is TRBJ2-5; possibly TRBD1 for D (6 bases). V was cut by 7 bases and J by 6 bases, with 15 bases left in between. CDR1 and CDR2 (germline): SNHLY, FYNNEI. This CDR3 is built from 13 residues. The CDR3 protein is CASTVERGKTQYF. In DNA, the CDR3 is TGTGCCAGCACGGTTGAAAGGGGGAAGACCCAGTACTTC.

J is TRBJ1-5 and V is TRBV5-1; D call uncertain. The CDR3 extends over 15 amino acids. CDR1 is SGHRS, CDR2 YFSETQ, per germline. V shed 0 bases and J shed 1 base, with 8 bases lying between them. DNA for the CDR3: TGCGCCAGCAGCTTGGATGGCAGCAGCAATCAGCCCCAGCATTTT. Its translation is CASSLDGSSNQPQHF.

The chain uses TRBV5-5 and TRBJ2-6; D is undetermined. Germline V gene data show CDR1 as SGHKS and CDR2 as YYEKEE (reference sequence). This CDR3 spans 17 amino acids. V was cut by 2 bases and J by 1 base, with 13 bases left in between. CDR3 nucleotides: TGTGCCAGCAGCTTTTCGTCCAACCCATCTGGGGCCAACGTCCTGACTTTC. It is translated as CASSFSSNPSGANVLTF.

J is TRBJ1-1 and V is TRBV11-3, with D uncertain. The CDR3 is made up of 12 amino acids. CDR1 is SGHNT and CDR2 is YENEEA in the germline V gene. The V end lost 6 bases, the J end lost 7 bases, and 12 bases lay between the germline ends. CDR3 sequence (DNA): TGTGCCAGCAGTCAGGCAGATTTTGAAGCTTTCTTT. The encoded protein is CASSQADFEAFF.

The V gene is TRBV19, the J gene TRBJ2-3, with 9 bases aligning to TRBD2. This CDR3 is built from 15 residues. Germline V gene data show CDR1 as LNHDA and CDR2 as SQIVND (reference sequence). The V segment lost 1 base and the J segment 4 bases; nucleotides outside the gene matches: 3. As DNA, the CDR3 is TGTGCCAGTAGTATAGGCGGGGGGGCATCAGATACGCAGTATTTT. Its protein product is CASSIGGGASDTQYF.